This entry features one TCR beta chain sequence. The sample originates from a study of blood T cell repertoires in COVID-19. Study overall: PBMCs, B-cell-depleted T cells, or T cells were the source of the cDNA or gDNA that made up the material.

Germline V gene data show CDR1 as PRHDT and CDR2 as FYEKMQ (reference sequence). The CDR3 contains 16 residues. The V gene end was trimmed by 5 bases and the J gene end by 2 bases; junction bases not matched to a gene: 9. This table comes from immunoSEQ multiplex PCR, and its TCRdb copy is limited to in-frame clones, with some not included. Here the sample spans some 390,000 clones, about 89% being singletons. V usage is TRBV13 and J usage is TRBJ2-3; 8 nucleotides line up with TRBD2. The sequenced sample consisted of peripheral blood. The sequence derives from an older woman with COVID-19, enrolled during active disease. CDR3 DNA sequence: TGTGCCAGCAGCCCGCAGCGGGGGCTACTCACAGATACGCAGTATTTT. As protein: CASSPQRGLLTDTQYF.